A single TCR beta chain is shown here with its context. Sequencing used immunoSEQ multiplex PCR; TCRdb keeps in-frame clones, though not all of them. Among around 45,000 clones, approximately 92% were seen once, and the ten largest hold 8.3%. Germline assignment: CDR1 MNHEY and CDR2 SMNVEV (reference sequence). The germline V and J ends were trimmed by 4 bases and 6 bases, with 16 bases remaining between them. This CDR3 region has 15 residues. The source of the sample is a study of T cell changes during pregnancy in multiple sclerosis. This clonotype was sampled from a female donor with multiple sclerosis, enrolled in a pregnancy study. The source was CD8+ T cells from peripheral blood mononuclear cells, collected in the second trimester of pregnancy. The chain links TRBV27 to TRBJ1-5; D is possibly TRBD1 (6 bases). The CDR3 protein is CASSSLGAAFQPQHF. CDR3 nucleotides: TGTGCCAGCAGTTCCTTGGGGGCAGCATTTCAGCCCCAGCATTTT.